This T cell receptor beta chain was found in a study of CD8+CD57+ T cells in acquired aplastic anemia. Looking at the study overall: Average DNA yield from sorted CD4+ and CD8+ cells was about 3.2 ug. Overall study findings and caveats: CD8+ Simpson's diversity did not differ significantly between patients and controls.

A note on this clonotype: The antigen is not known.

V was clipped by 0 bases and J by 0 bases; unmatched bases: 9. CDR3 length equals 18 residues. Germline CDR1 and CDR2: LNHNV and YYDKDF (reference sequence). Researchers used genomic DNA as the template to profile TCR beta VDJ and CDR3. TCRdb re-called the reads with MiXCR, one entry per CDR3 protein. The data hold 150,000 or so distinct CDR3 sequences, with around 50% observed a single time. Patients who underwent sequencing had shown CD8+CD57+ cell expansion by flow cytometry. Everyone among the patients had severe acquired aplastic anemia. No patient had been given any therapy when blood was sampled.

The J gene is TRBJ2-7, the V gene TRBV15, with TRBD1 matching over 9 bases. The source is a human donor with aplastic anemia. The sequenced sample was sorted CD4+, CD8+, or CD8+CD57+ T cells (not recorded which) from PBMCs. CDR3 in amino acids: CATSRDGWTGESSYEQYF. The CDR3 nucleotides are TGTGCCACCAGCAGAGATGGATGGACAGGGGAGAGCTCCTACGAGCAGTACTTC.